This TCR beta chain was identified during a study of T-cell reconstitution after alpha-beta-depleted transplantation in children (dated by TCRdb to 2016 to 2018). About the full investigation: The study quantitatively tracked T-cell immune reconstitution after TCRalphabeta/CD19-depleted allogeneic hematopoietic cell transplantation in children using TCR repertoire profiling.

This clonotype was recorded a few times. Its antigen remains undetermined. No per-base quality is available; no much larger clone lies one base away. Inclusive of the bounding cysteine and phenylalanine, the CDR3 is 15 residues long. The read is trimmed to its CDR3 DNA, 45 bases read in frame from base 1. Trimmed from V: 5 bases; trimmed from J: 2 bases; junction bases lacking a gene match: 9. Library creation used PCR. The instrument was an Illumina HiSeq 2500. Molecular barcoding was employed in the preparation of TCR libraries, with unique molecular identifiers being used to normalize TCRbeta repertoire quantification. TCRdb handled the public reads itself, with Q25 trimming in fastp and clone calling in MiXCR, and kept productive beta chains. Every distinct CDR3 protein forms one entry, paired with its most common genes and DNA. A total of 490,000 or so distinct CDR3 sequences appear in this sample, 9.5% to 15% of them only once. The ten largest clonotypes hold 4.5% to 6% of the sample.

The origin of this receptor is a human donor who donated a stem cell graft to a child with combined immunodeficiency. This sequence uses TRBV12-3 or TRBV12-4 and TRBJ2-7; 7 central nucleotides agree with TRBD2. The sequences come from PBMCs from the stem cell graft donor, collected from the stem cell graft. CDR3 reads: CASSARTSGPYEQYF. The nucleotides are TGTGCCAGCAGTGCGCGGACTAGTGGGCCCTACGAGCAGTACTTC.